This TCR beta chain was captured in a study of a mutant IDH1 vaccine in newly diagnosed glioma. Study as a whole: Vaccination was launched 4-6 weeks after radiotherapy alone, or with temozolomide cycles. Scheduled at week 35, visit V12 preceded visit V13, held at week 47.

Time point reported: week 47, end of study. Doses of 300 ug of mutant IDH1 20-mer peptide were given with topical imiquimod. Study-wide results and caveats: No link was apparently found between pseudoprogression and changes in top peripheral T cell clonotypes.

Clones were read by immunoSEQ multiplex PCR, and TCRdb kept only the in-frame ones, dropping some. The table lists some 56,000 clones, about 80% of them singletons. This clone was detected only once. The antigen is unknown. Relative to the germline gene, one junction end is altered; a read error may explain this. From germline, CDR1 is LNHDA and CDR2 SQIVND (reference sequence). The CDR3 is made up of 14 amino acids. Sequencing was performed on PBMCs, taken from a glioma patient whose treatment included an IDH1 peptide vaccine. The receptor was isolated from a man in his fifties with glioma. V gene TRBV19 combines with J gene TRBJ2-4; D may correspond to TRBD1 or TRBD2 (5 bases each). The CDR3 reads CASSRGTPSREEDF. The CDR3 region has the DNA TGTGCCAGTAGTAGGGGGACCCCGTCCCGCGAAGAGGACTTC. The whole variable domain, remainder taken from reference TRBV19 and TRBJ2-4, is DGGITQSPKYLFRKEGQNVTLSCEQNLNHDAMYWYRQDPGQGLRLIYYSQIVNDFQKGDIAEGYSVSREKKESFPLTVTSAQKNPTAFYLCASSRGTPSREEDFGAGTRLSVL.